The present entry profiles one TCR beta chain with its context. Its antigen is not known. TCRdb passed the 5' RACE reads through MiXCR, listing each CDR3 protein once. The sample has 450,000 or so distinct CDR3 sequences, about 25% seen once; the top ten hold 0.89%. The sample belongs to a study of CD8 T cells in ankylosing spondylitis. Looked up from germline, CDR1 is SEHNR and CDR2 is FQNEAQ (reference sequence). The CDR3 spans 13 residues. Trimming took off 5 bases at V and 4 bases at J, with 11 bases between the two ends. Study-wide points: One TCR beta motif, made up of roughly 8 highly homologous variants, appeared characteristic of ankylosing spondylitis blood.

This TCR was recovered from a male donor with ankylosing spondylitis. Sequenced material: blood, either unsorted or a sorted T cell fraction (not recorded which). V usage is TRBV7-9 and J usage is TRBJ2-5, with a tentative D call TRBD2 (5 bases). The CDR3, as DNA: TGTGCCAGCAGCAGACGGGGAATAGAGACCCAGTACTTC. It encodes CASSRRGIETQYF.